This is a list of T cell receptor beta chains from one sample in a study of OX40 agonist ivuxolimab in advanced cancers. Measured with immunoSEQ multiplex PCR; TCRdb has only the in-frame clones, and not every one. The table includes around 74,000 clones, 85% detected once. Sequencing was performed on CD4+ or CD8+ T cells sorted from blood, taken in a trial of the OX40 agonist ivuxolimab. These receptors were taken from an adult with an advanced solid tumor such as melanoma, head and neck, liver or kidney cancer. Both conserved end residues are part of each CDR3. The order of the fields is D gene, J gene, CDR3 length, clone size, V gene, CDR3 DNA, CDR3 protein. D genes are given only for firm matches. Expanded clones get a size class; other rows say once, few or many, or leave the size out.

NA | TRBJ1-1 | 14 | NA | TRBV18 | TGTGCCAGCTCAGTCAGCGGCCTCAACACTGAAGCTTTCTTT | CASSVSGLNTEAFF
TRBD2 | TRBJ2-3 | 16 | once | TRBV4-3 | TGCGCCAGCAGCCAAGATCTAGCGGAGCGCACAGATACGCAGTATTTT | CASSQDLAERTDTQYF
NA | TRBJ1-2 | 15 | NA | TRBV7-2 | TGTGCCAGCAGCTCCCCTAGGGGGGGGCCGTATGGCTACACCTTC | CASSSPRGGPYGYTF
TRBD1 | TRBJ1-1 | 13 | few | TRBV30 | TGTGCCTGGAGTGGGGGAGTTGACAGGGGAGCTTTCTTT | CAWSGGVDRGAFF
TRBD1 | TRBJ1-6 | 16 | few | TRBV7-6 | TGTGCCAGCAGCCCAGGGACAGGGCAGTATAGTTCACCCCTCCACTTT | CASSPGTGQYSSPLHF
TRBD1 | TRBJ2-7 | 14 | NA | TRBV10-2 | TGCGCCAGCAGTGGGGACAGGGCCTACTACGAGCAGTACTTC | CASSGDRAYYEQYF
TRBD1 | TRBJ2-3 | 16 | NA | TRBV6-5 | TGTGCCAGCAGTTACTCCCAGGGGGTATCGTCAGATACGCAGTATTTT | CASSYSQGVSSDTQYF
NA | TRBJ1-1 | 13 | NA | TRBV10-2 | TGCGCCAGCAGCCGGGGCGGGGAAACTGAAGCTTTCTTT | CASSRGGETEAFF
NA | TRBJ1-2 | 13 | NA | TRBV18 | TGTGCCAGCTCACAGGACAAGAACTATGGCTACACCTTC | CASSQDKNYGYTF
NA | TRBJ2-2 | 15 | NA | TRBV2 | TGTGCCAGCAACTCGGGACAATCCAACACCGGGGAGCTGTTTTTT | CASNSGQSNTGELFF
NA | TRBJ1-1 | 14 | NA | TRBV9 | TGTGCCAGCAGCTCTCGCCAATTGTCCACGGAAGCTTTCTTT | CASSSRQLSTEAFF
TRBD2 | TRBJ2-5 | 15 | once | TRBV5-8 | TGTGCCAGCAGCTTACCAGCGGGGGGCTCGGAGACCCAGTACTTC | CASSLPAGGSETQYF
TRBD1 | TRBJ2-7 | 18 | NA | TRBV7-2 | TGTGCCAGCAGCCTCGATTCGGCGACAGGGCACTACTCCTACGAGCAGTACTTC | CASSLDSATGHYSYEQYF
TRBD2 | TRBJ2-1 | 17 | NA | TRBV7-8 | TGTGCCAGCAGCTGGGGTTATGGGACTAGCGGGGGGAATGAGCAGTTCTTC | CASSWGYGTSGGNEQFF
NA | TRBJ2-2 | 16 | NA | TRBV9 | TGTGCCAGCAGCGTAGGGACGGCCGCGAACACCGGGGAGCTGTTTTTT | CASSVGTAANTGELFF
TRBD2 | TRBJ2-2 | 21 | NA | TRBV4-3 | TGCGCCAGCAGCCTGAACCCCCGACTAGCGGGGCGGTATGCGAACACCGGGGAGCTGTTTTTT | CASSLNPRLAGRYANTGELFF
TRBD1 | TRBJ1-3 | 13 | few | TRBV18 | TGTGCCAGCTCACCGGGACAGGGAAACACCATATATTTT | CASSPGQGNTIYF
TRBD1 | TRBJ2-2 | 16 | NA | TRBV7-2 | TGTGCCAGCAGCTTAGCGGGACAGGGGAACACCGGGGAGCTGTTTTTT | CASSLAGQGNTGELFF
NA | TRBJ1-6 | 14 | NA | TRBV25-1 | TGTGCCAGCAGGCCCCAAGGGGGAGGTTCACCCCTCCACTTT | CASRPQGGGSPLHF
NA | TRBJ2-7 | 15 | NA | TRBV6-5 | TGTGCCAGCAGACCCCCGACGGGGAGCTCCTACGAGCAGTACTTC | CASRPPTGSSYEQYF
NA | TRBJ2-7 | 13 | NA | TRBV30 | TGTGCCTGGAGCGTCAGCGGGCCCTACGAGCAGTACTTC | CAWSVSGPYEQYF
TRBD2 | TRBJ2-7 | 15 | NA | TRBV7-2 | TGTGCCAGCAGCTTATTTCTAGCGGGGGGTAGCGAGCAGTACTTC | CASSLFLAGGSEQYF
TRBD1 | TRBJ2-7 | 15 | once | TRBV19 | TGTGCCAGTAGTATATCGAGACAGGGGCTCAACGAGCAGTACTTC | CASSISRQGLNEQYF
TRBD2 | TRBJ2-3 | 13 | NA | TRBV6-4 | TGTGCCAGCAGTGTTAGGGAGGGAGATACGCAGTATTTT | CASSVREGDTQYF
NA | TRBJ1-2 | 13 | NA | TRBV5-4 | TGTGCCAGCAGCTTGAACACAAACTATGGCTACACCTTC | CASSLNTNYGYTF
TRBD1 | TRBJ1-4 | 17 | NA | TRBV7-6 | TGTGCCAGCAGCTTAGCCGGACAGGGGAAGACTAATGAAAAACTGTTTTTT | CASSLAGQGKTNEKLFF
NA | TRBJ1-2 | 13 | NA | TRBV5-1 | TGCGCCAGCAGCGCGATCCCCTCCTATGGCTACACCTTC | CASSAIPSYGYTF
NA | TRBJ2-5 | 11 | few | TRBV5-1 | TGCGCCAGCAGCTTGCACGAGACCCAGTACTTC | CASSLHETQYF
TRBD1 | TRBJ1-2 | 14 | NA | TRBV9 | TGTGCCAGCAGCGCCTACCCCGGGGACAGGCGCTACACCTTC | CASSAYPGDRRYTF
NA | TRBJ1-6 | 16 | NA | TRBV10-3 | TGTGCCATCTCTAGGACAGATAGCTCCTATAATTCACCCCTCCACTTT | CAISRTDSSYNSPLHF
NA | TRBJ1-1 | 15 | NA | TRBV25-1 | TGTGCCAGCAGTGAGGGGTGGGGCAGGGCCTCTGAAGCTTTCTTT | CASSEGWGRASEAFF
TRBD1 | TRBJ1-2 | 14 | NA | TRBV2 | TGTGCCAGCAGTGGGGACAGGGGGCTTGCTGGCTACACCTTC | CASSGDRGLAGYTF
NA | TRBJ1-4 | 14 | NA | TRBV5-1 | TGCGCCAGCAGCCCCCTCGAGGGGGGTGAAAAACTGTTTTTT | CASSPLEGGEKLFF
NA | TRBJ1-4 | 16 | NA | TRBV6-1 | TGTGCCAGCAGTGAATCCCTGGTCGTTCCTAATGAAAAACTGTTTTTT | CASSESLVVPNEKLFF
NA | TRBJ1-1 | 13 | NA | TRBV6-6 | TGTGCCAGCAGTTACTCGACAGAAACTGAAGCTTTCTTT | CASSYSTETEAFF
NA | TRBJ2-5 | 12 | NA | TRBV2 | TGTGCCAGCAGGGACAGTTTGGAGACCCAGTACTTC | CASRDSLETQYF
TRBD1 | TRBJ1-3 | 15 | NA | TRBV7-2 | TGTGCCAGCAGCTCCCAACAGGGGTCTGGAAACACCATATATTTT | CASSSQQGSGNTIYF